The next 8 T cell receptor beta chains were all read from a single sample in a study of Graves' ophthalmopathy and Graves' hyperthyroidism. RNA served as the template for amplifying TCR beta CDR3 regions. First-round RT-PCR with HTBI primers preceded a second-round multiplex PCR. TCRdb ran MiXCR on the multiplex PCR reads and lists one entry per CDR3 protein. The profile shows some 400,000 distinct CDR3 sequences, approximately 16% of them singletons. Sequencing was carried out using peripheral blood. All receptors come from a woman under 30 with Graves' ophthalmopathy.

In this sample, this clonotype turned up many times. The V and J genes are TRBV29-1 and TRBJ2-5; 8 nucleotides match TRBD2. The J segment lost 5 bases and the V segment lost 5 bases, leaving 7 bases of the junction unmatched. The CDR3 is 13 residues long. Germline CDR1 SQVTM, CDR2 ANQGSEA. CDR3 DNA sequence: TGCAGCGTTTCCGGGACTAGGACGGAGACCCAGTACTTC. This gives the protein CSVSGTRTETQYF.

This chain connects TRBV2 to TRBJ1-1, with D perhaps TRBD1 (6 bases). CDR3 size: 16 residues. The germline V and J ends were trimmed by 11 bases and 0 bases, with 22 bases remaining between them. CDR1 and CDR2 (germline): SNHLY, FYNNEI. The CDR3: CAPLVIGGPVNTEAFF. The CDR3 region has the DNA TGTGCCCCCCTGGTCATAGGGGGGCCAGTGAACACTGAAGCTTTCTTT.

This clonotype was seen a single time. The V gene is TRBV7-9, the J gene TRBJ2-7, with unresolved D. The germline CDR1 and CDR2 sequences are SEHNR and FQNEAQ (reference sequence). Trimming cost V 2 bases and J 5 bases, with 7 bases left between them. This CDR3 has 12 amino acids. The CDR3 DNA sequence: TGTGCCAGCAGCTTATTACTGAACGAGCAGTACTTC. Translation gives CASSLLLNEQYF. Using reference TRBV7-9 and TRBJ2-7 for the parts outside the CDR3, the full variable domain is DTGVSQNPRHKITKRGQNVTFRCDPISEHNRLYWYRQTLGQGPEFLTYFQNEAQLEKSRLLSDRFSAERPKGSFSTLEIQRTEQGDSAMYLCASSLLLNEQYFGPGTRLTVT.

This clonotype showed up just a few times. The chain has TRBV6-5 and TRBJ1-5, with D unresolved. Germline CDR1 and CDR2: MNHEY and SVGAGI. This CDR3 has 15 amino acids. Trimming took off 6 bases at V and 3 bases at J, with 15 bases between the two ends. CDR3 sequence reads: CASRIGRANNQPQHF. CDR3 in DNA: TGTGCCAGCAGGATTGGTCGGGCCAACAATCAGCCCCAGCATTTT.

This clonotype showed up many times. The genes are TRBV11-2 and TRBJ1-1; D not resolved. There are 14 residues in the CDR3. Germline V gene data show CDR1 as SGHAT and CDR2 as FQNNGV. Trimming shortened V by 5 bases and J by 1 base, and 11 bases separated the two germline ends. The CDR3 loop reads CASSPAPQNTEAFF. In DNA, the CDR3 is TGTGCCAGCAGCCCAGCCCCCCAGAACACTGAAGCTTTCTTT. Full variable domain (outside the CDR3, taken from reference TRBV11-2 and TRBJ1-1): EAGVAQSPRYKIIEKRQSVAFWCNPISGHATLYWYQQILGQGPKLLIQFQNNGVVDDSQLPKDRFSAERLKGVDSTLKIQPAKLEDSAVYLCASSPAPQNTEAFFGQGTRLTVV.

There are many counts of this clonotype. J is TRBJ1-5 and V is TRBV28; no definite D call. There are 17 residues in the CDR3. Trimming pared 3 bases from V and 0 bases from J, leaving 15 bases between. Germline loops: CDR1 MDHEN, CDR2 SYDVKM. CDR3 sequence reads: CASSFGGAQYSNQPQHF. The CDR3 coding sequence is TGTGCCAGCAGTTTCGGCGGAGCCCAATATAGCAATCAGCCCCAGCATTTT. Full variable domain (remainder filled in from reference TRBV28 and TRBJ1-5): DVKVTQSSRYLVKRTGEKVFLECVQDMDHENMFWYRQDPGLGLRLIYFSYDVKMKEKGDIPEGYSVSREKKERFSLILESASTNQTSMYLCASSFGGAQYSNQPQHFGDGTRLSIL.

The chain is built from TRBV7-9 and TRBJ2-7; the D gene is possibly TRBD2 (6 bases). V gave up 0 bases and J gave up 5 bases, with 11 bases separating them. The CDR3 spans 14 residues. Germline V gives CDR1 SEHNR, CDR2 FQNEAQ (reference sequence). The CDR3 loop is CASSLAAGGNEQYF. Written as DNA, the CDR3 is TGTGCCAGCAGCTTAGCGGCAGGAGGGAACGAGCAGTACTTC. Using reference TRBV7-9 and TRBJ2-7 for the parts outside the CDR3, the full variable domain is DTGVSQNPRHKITKRGQNVTFRCDPISEHNRLYWYRQTLGQGPEFLTYFQNEAQLEKSRLLSDRFSAERPKGSFSTLEIQRTEQGDSAMYLCASSLAAGGNEQYFGPGTRLTVT.

This clonotype has at least ten counts. The DNA of the CDR3 is TGTGCTAGTGGTTTCAAAGCTTTCTTT. It yields the protein CASGFKAFF. This rearrangement joins TRBV12-5 to TRBJ1-1; D unresolved. The V end lost 3 bases, the J end lost 9 bases, and 2 bases lay between the germline ends. The CDR3 is made up of 9 amino acids. Germline V gives CDR1 LGHNT, CDR2 FRNRAP.